Listed below are T cell receptor beta chains from one sample, sequenced in a study of T cells in Graves' hyperthyroidism and ophthalmopathy. TCRdb reprocessed the multiplex PCR reads via MiXCR and lists one record per CDR3 protein. The repertoire holds a few hundred thousand distinct CDR3 sequences, with about 13% as singletons. Sequenced material: blood. The receptors shown here come from a man aged 30 to 45 with Graves' hyperthyroidism that later progressed to Graves' ophthalmopathy. Both conserved end residues are part of each CDR3. D genes are given only for firm matches. Not every row has a clone size; where given, it reads once, few, many or a size class.

abundance: many; d_gene: TRBD2; j_gene: TRBJ2-1; v_gene: TRBV7-2; CDR3nt: TGTGCCAGCAGCCAACTAGCGGGGGGGCCTTATGAGCAGTTCTTC; CDR3aa: CASSQLAGGPYEQFF
abundance: few; d_gene: NA; j_gene: TRBJ1-1; v_gene: TRBV5-1; CDR3nt: TGCGCCGGCAGCTTGGGAGGGGCTGGAGCGAACACTGAAGCTTTCTTT; CDR3aa: CAGSLGGAGANTEAFF
abundance: many; d_gene: NA; j_gene: TRBJ1-1; v_gene: TRBV9; CDR3nt: TGTGCCAGCAGCGTAGTCGTTGAGACTGAAGCTTTCTTT; CDR3aa: CASSVVVETEAFF
abundance: NA; d_gene: NA; j_gene: TRBJ1-6; v_gene: TRBV6-2/TRBV6-3; CDR3nt: TGTGCCAGCAGGGAGTCCGGACAAAGTTCACCCCTCCACTTT; CDR3aa: CASRESGQSSPLHF
abundance: NA; d_gene: NA; j_gene: TRBJ2-1; v_gene: TRBV19; CDR3nt: TGTGCCAGTAGTATATGGGACGGAGCTTACAATGAGCAGTTCTTC; CDR3aa: CASSIWDGAYNEQFF
abundance: NA; d_gene: NA; j_gene: TRBJ1-1; v_gene: TRBV6-5; CDR3nt: TGTGCCAGCAGTTACAGTTTTTTCCGGCCGGCGGCTGAAGCTTTCTTT; CDR3aa: CASSYSFFRPAAEAFF
abundance: many; d_gene: NA; j_gene: TRBJ2-1; v_gene: TRBV20-1; CDR3nt: TGCAGTGCTAGACCCCGACAGACAGGTTACAATGAGCAGTTCTTC; CDR3aa: CSARPRQTGYNEQFF
abundance: many; d_gene: NA; j_gene: TRBJ1-2; v_gene: TRBV19; CDR3nt: TGTGCCAGTAAGACGGGGCAGAACTATGGCTACACCTTC; CDR3aa: CASKTGQNYGYTF
abundance: many; d_gene: NA; j_gene: TRBJ2-3; v_gene: TRBV2; CDR3nt: TGTGCCAGCAGCCCGGGGACGGGGTGGGATACGCAGTATTTT; CDR3aa: CASSPGTGWDTQYF
abundance: few; d_gene: TRBD1; j_gene: TRBJ2-3; v_gene: TRBV7-6; CDR3nt: TGTGCCAGCAGCTTACAGGGGGCAACAGATACGCAGTATTTT; CDR3aa: CASSLQGATDTQYF
abundance: NA; d_gene: TRBD1; j_gene: TRBJ2-1; v_gene: TRBV12-3/TRBV12-4; CDR3nt: TGTGCCAGCAGATCCGGGACAGGGCCCAATGAGCAGTTCTTC; CDR3aa: CASRSGTGPNEQFF
abundance: NA; d_gene: TRBD1; j_gene: TRBJ2-4; v_gene: TRBV20-1; CDR3nt: TGCAGTGCTAGCCCGACAGGGTTCCGAAACATTCAGTACTTC; CDR3aa: CSASPTGFRNIQYF
abundance: few; d_gene: TRBD2; j_gene: TRBJ2-3; v_gene: TRBV19; CDR3nt: TGTGCCAGTAGTCCCCAGGGTCTAGCGGTCACAGATACGCAGTATTTT; CDR3aa: CASSPQGLAVTDTQYF
abundance: NA; d_gene: NA; j_gene: TRBJ2-4; v_gene: TRBV27; CDR3nt: NA; CDR3aa: CASSSSVVRDKNIQYF
abundance: few; d_gene: NA; j_gene: TRBJ1-2; v_gene: TRBV9; CDR3nt: TGTGCCAGCAGCGTAGCCAGAACCGAGGGCGGCTATGGCTACACCTTC; CDR3aa: CASSVARTEGGYGYTF
abundance: NA; d_gene: NA; j_gene: TRBJ2-3; v_gene: TRBV9; CDR3nt: TGTGCCAGCAGCGTAGCTGTTAGTACAGATACGCAGTATTTT; CDR3aa: CASSVAVSTDTQYF
abundance: few; d_gene: NA; j_gene: TRBJ2-1; v_gene: TRBV19; CDR3nt: TGTGCCAGTAGTAGCGGATACGACAATGAGCAGTTCTTC; CDR3aa: CASSSGYDNEQFF
abundance: many; d_gene: TRBD2; j_gene: TRBJ2-3; v_gene: TRBV7-9; CDR3nt: TGTGCCAGCAGCCACCCTCTAGCGGGGGGATTAAGTACGCAGTATTTT; CDR3aa: CASSHPLAGGLSTQYF
abundance: many; d_gene: NA; j_gene: TRBJ2-2; v_gene: TRBV10-2; CDR3nt: TGCGCCAGCAGTGAGGATACCATCACCGGGGAGCTGTTTTTT; CDR3aa: CASSEDTITGELFF